Shown below are 18 T cell receptor beta chains from a single sample sequenced in a study of blood T cell repertoires in COVID-19. Profiled with immunoSEQ multiplex PCR; TCRdb holds only in-frame clones, not every one. The sample has hundreds of thousands of clones; over 80% are singletons. Input material: peripheral blood. The receptor set was obtained from a woman aged 18-30 years with acute or convalescent COVID-19.

The chain recombines TRBV7-2 with TRBJ2-4; 14 bases agree with TRBD2. With V trimmed by 0 bases and J by 9 bases, 10 bases remained unmatched. This CDR3 comprises 18 residues. Germline V gene data show CDR1 as SGHTA and CDR2 as FQGNSA. The CDR3 DNA reads as TGTGCCAGCAGCTTAGCGCTGAAGACTAGCGGGGGGGCCATCATTCAGTACTTC. Amino acid sequence: CASSLALKTSGGAIIQYF. The full variable domain, with the rest looked up from reference TRBV7-2 and TRBJ2-4, is GAGVSQSPSNKVTEKGKDVELRCDPISGHTALYWYRQSLGQGLEFLIYFQGNSAPDKSGLPSDRFSAERTGGSVSTLTIQRTQQEDSAVYLCASSLALKTSGGAIIQYFGAGTRLSVL.

As concerns this clone: Different DNA sequences within this sample yield the same CDR3. This rearrangement joins TRBV7-9 to TRBJ2-7; D unresolved. Germline V CDR1 and CDR2: SEHNR, FQNEAQ (reference sequence). Trimming shortened V by 0 bases and J by 2 bases, and 2 bases separated the two germline ends. This CDR3 has 12 amino acids. The DNA of the CDR3 is TGTGCCAGCAGCTTAGCTACCTACGAGCAGTACTTC. Its translation is CASSLATYEQYF. Variable domain in full (rest from reference TRBV7-9 and TRBJ2-7): DTGVSQNPRHKITKRGQNVTFRCDPISEHNRLYWYRQTLGQGPEFLTYFQNEAQLEKSRLLSDRFSAERPKGSFSTLEIQRTEQGDSAMYLCASSLATYEQYFGPGTRLTVT.

The chain employs TRBV6-5 and TRBJ1-1; 9 nucleotides agree with TRBD1. With V trimmed by 7 bases and J by 1 base, 7 bases remained unmatched. The CDR3 has 15 residues. Germline CDR1 and CDR2: MNHEY and SVGAGI. The CDR3 region has the DNA TGTGCCAGCACCTATGGGGGACAGGGGAACACTGAAGCTTTCTTT. This gives the protein CASTYGGQGNTEAFF.

On this clone: This same CDR3 is encoded by further DNA sequences in the sample. The chain links TRBV7-9 to TRBJ1-2; no clear D gene. Germline values: CDR1 SEHNR, CDR2 FQNEAQ (reference sequence). The V gene lost 0 bases and the J gene lost 5 bases, with 7 bases spanning the gap. CDR3 length: 13 residues. This chain's CDR3 is CASSLAPPYGYTF. The CDR3 nucleotides read TGTGCCAGCAGCTTAGCCCCTCCGTATGGCTACACCTTC.

The CDR3, as DNA: TGTGCCAGATACAGTCCGGGACAGTGGGACACTGAAGCTTTCTTT. It yields the protein CARYSPGQWDTEAFF. The rearrangement joins TRBV19 to TRBJ1-1; 7 positions agree with TRBD1. Germline CDR1 reads LNHDA; CDR2 reads SQIVND (reference sequence). J lost 3 bases, V lost 9 bases, and 13 bases had no gene match. The CDR3 spans 15 residues.

The rearrangement uses TRBV24-1 and TRBJ2-1, with D possibly TRBD1 on 5 matching bases. V gave up 4 bases and J gave up 3 bases, with 15 bases separating them. Germline values: CDR1 KGHDR, CDR2 SFDVKD. CDR3 length: 16 amino acids. CDR3 in amino acids: CATSEVTVRNYNEQFF. CDR3 in DNA: TGTGCCACCAGTGAGGTGACAGTCCGGAACTACAATGAGCAGTTCTTC.

This clone was recorded a few times. This chain joins TRBV10-2 and TRBJ1-3; the D is unclear. CDR1 WSHSY and CDR2 SAAADI come from the germline V gene. V gave up 5 bases and J gave up 0 bases, with 11 bases separating them. The CDR3 consists of 15 residues. The CDR3 region has the DNA TGCGCCAGCAGTAGGGAGCGGAGCTCTGGAAACACCATATATTTT. It yields the protein CASSRERSSGNTIYF.

This chain joins TRBV11-2 and TRBJ1-1; 10 nucleotides agree with TRBD1. The CDR3 loop spans 15 amino acids. Germline V CDR1 and CDR2: SGHAT, FQNNGV. J was trimmed by 2 bases and V by 1 base; bases with no gene match: 1. The CDR3 loop is CASSLGTGGNTEAFF. The CDR3 nucleotides read TGTGCCAGCAGCTTAGGGACAGGGGGAAACACTGAAGCTTTCTTT.

V usage is TRBV27 and J usage is TRBJ2-3; the match to TRBD1 covers 7 bases. Per the germline V gene, CDR1 is MNHEY and CDR2 is SMNVEV (reference sequence). With V trimmed by 5 bases and J by 8 bases, 4 bases remained unmatched. The CDR3 is 12 residues long. This CDR3 is CASSRQGRTQYF. In DNA form, the CDR3 reads TGTGCCAGCAGTCGACAGGGACGTACGCAGTATTTT.

The chain joins TRBV30 to TRBJ1-2; D is undetermined. Deletions cut 5 bases from V and 10 bases from J, with 14 bases between. Per the germline V gene, CDR1 is GTSNPN and CDR2 is SVGIG (reference sequence). CDR3 length equals 11 residues. CDR3 nucleotide sequence: TGTGCCTGGGGGAGGTTTTCGTACTACACCTTC. As protein: CAWGRFSYYTF. The full variable domain, in which reference TRBV30 and TRBJ1-2 provide the parts outside the CDR3, is SQTIHQWPATLVQPVGSPLSLECTVEGTSNPNLYWYRQAAGRGLQLLFYSVGIGQISSEVPQNLSASRPQDRQFILSSKKLLLSDSGFYLCAWGRFSYYTFGSGTRLTVV.

In this sample, this clone turned up once. This chain connects TRBV3-1 (or the pseudogene TRBV3-2) to TRBJ1-2; D is undetermined. Germline values: CDR1 LGHDT, CDR2 YNNKEL (reference sequence). The CDR3 contains 13 residues. V dropped 3 bases and J dropped 6 bases, with 11 bases sitting between them. CDR3 sequence reads: CASSHRTDDGYTF. DNA of the CDR3: TGTGCCAGCAGCCATCGTACTGATGATGGCTACACCTTC.

V gene TRBV24-1 combines with J gene TRBJ1-1, with D possibly TRBD1 on 6 matching bases. CDR1 and CDR2 (germline): KGHDR, SFDVKD. Between the trimmed V and J ends, which lost 9 bases and 0 bases, there was a span of 10 bases. CDR3 size: 13 residues. CDR3 DNA: TGTGCCACCTCAGGGGCGGTGAACACTGAAGCTTTCTTT. Encoded protein: CATSGAVNTEAFF.

This chain links TRBV4-3 with TRBJ1-2; 9 bases align to TRBD1. Losses at the gene ends were 0 bases for V and 4 bases for J; bases not matched to a gene: 6. Germline V gene lookup returns CDR1 LGHNA and CDR2 YSLEER. The CDR3 contains 16 residues. This CDR3 reads CASSQDPGTGSYGYTF. In DNA form, the CDR3 reads TGCGCCAGCAGCCAAGACCCCGGGACAGGGAGCTATGGCTACACCTTC.

The V gene is TRBV21-1, the J gene TRBJ2-5; TRBD2, the table's D call, was not compared with the DNA. TRBV21-1 is assigned pseudogene status. This CDR3 is 18 amino acids long. The CDR3 spells CASSEGESRRAGKETQYF. The CDR3 DNA reads as TGTGCCAGCAGCGAAGGAGAATCTCGCAGGGCGGGAAAAGAGACCCAGTACTTC.

A note on this clone: The sample carries other DNA sequences with the same CDR3. This chain joins TRBV12-3 or TRBV12-4 and TRBJ2-1; 7 bases line up with TRBD1. V gave up 4 bases and J gave up 7 bases; unmatched junction bases: 1. The CDR3 totals 12 residues. CDR3 protein: CASSSTGNEQFF. Here the CDR3 DNA reads TGTGCCAGCAGTTCGACAGGGAATGAGCAGTTCTTC.

The CDR3 region is CASRILGAHYGYTF. In DNA form, the CDR3 reads TGTGCCAGCAGAATCCTTGGGGCTCACTATGGCTACACCTTC. The gene calls are TRBV6-5 and TRBJ1-2; D may be TRBD1 (5 bases). The germline V gene has CDR1 MNHEY and CDR2 SVGAGI. The CDR3 loop spans 14 amino acids. V was trimmed by 6 bases and J by 3 bases, leaving 14 bases between them.

This chain links TRBV13 with TRBJ1-1; no firm D call. V gave up 5 bases and J gave up 0 bases, with 10 bases separating them. The germline CDR1 and CDR2 sequences are PRHDT and FYEKMQ (reference sequence). CDR3 length equals 14 residues. The CDR3: CASSASTVNTEAFF. As DNA, the CDR3 is TGTGCCAGCAGCGCATCAACAGTGAACACTGAAGCTTTCTTT.

In DNA form, the CDR3 reads TGTGCCAGCAGTTTAATTCCCCCCCAGGGCAATCAGCCCCAGCATTTT. This translates into CASSLIPPQGNQPQHF. The genes are TRBV27 and TRBJ1-5; D call uncertain. Per germline, CDR1 MNHEY and CDR2 SMNVEV (reference sequence). V shed 2 bases and J shed 2 bases, with 13 bases lying between them. The CDR3 consists of 16 residues.